The 25 T cell receptor beta chains below all came from one sample that was sequenced in a study of T cell responses to AZD1222 COVID-19 vaccine (dated by TCRdb to 2020 to 2022). The time point label of this sample denotes: baseline before first vaccination. The intended sense of this specimen's treatment or condition label: meningococcal conjugate vaccine given as trial control. Receptors were amplified or captured by the immunoSEQ multiplex PCR assay. TCRdb carries this immuneACCESS record with in-frame sequences only. Its versions omit some clonotypes, under half of them owing to an unresolved V gene in the studies checked, with the rest unexplained. Present in this sample are 150,000 or so clones, about 93% of which were seen just once. The ten most abundant clones make up 2.5% to 3% of the sample. The sequenced sample was peripheral blood, obtained on day 0 of MenACWY control vaccination. The origin of the receptors is an adult in good health.

In this sample, this clone turned up once. The rearrangement joins TRBV7-9 to TRBJ1-3, with D tentatively TRBD1 (5 bases). This CDR3 contains 16 residues. CDR1 and CDR2 from the germline V gene are SEHNR and FQNEAQ (reference sequence). V lost 0 bases to trimming and J lost 0 bases, with 9 bases between them. This CDR3 is CASSLAAGPSGNTIYF. The CDR3 region has the DNA TGTGCCAGCAGCTTAGCGGCAGGGCCCTCTGGAAACACCATATATTTT.

The chain couples TRBV5-4 to TRBJ2-1; D possibly corresponds to TRBD1 (6 bases). CDR1 is SGHNT, CDR2 YYREEE, per germline (reference sequence). The CDR3 sequence is 13 residues long. The V and J ends lost 2 bases and 10 bases respectively, with 13 bases between them. CDR3 in DNA: TGTGCCAGCAGCTTTACAGGGCAAGGCGAGCAGTTCTTC. Protein sequence: CASSFTGQGEQFF. Together with reference TRBV5-4 and TRBJ2-1, the CDR3 gives the full variable domain: ETGVTQSPTHLIKTRGQQVTLRCSSQSGHNTVSWYQQALGQGPQFIFQYYREEENGRGNFPPRFSGLQFPNYSSELNVNALELDDSALYLCASSFTGQGEQFFGPGTRLTVL.

This clone was recorded only once. This sequence joins TRBV19 and TRBJ2-7; D ambiguous. Germline CDR1 reads LNHDA; CDR2 reads SQIVND (reference sequence). The V gene lost 3 bases and the J gene lost 0 bases, with 9 bases spanning the gap. The CDR3 has 14 amino acids. CDR3 loop: CASSITKSSYEQYF. CDR3 sequence (DNA): TGTGCCAGTAGTATCACCAAGAGCTCCTACGAGCAGTACTTC. The full variable domain, its missing parts supplied by reference TRBV19 and TRBJ2-7, is DGGITQSPKYLFRKEGQNVTLSCEQNLNHDAMYWYRQDPGQGLRLIYYSQIVNDFQKGDIAEGYSVSREKKESFPLTVTSAQKNPTAFYLCASSITKSSYEQYFGPGTRLTVT.

The chain is built from TRBV12-3 or TRBV12-4 and TRBJ2-1; D not resolved. The CDR3 sequence is 11 residues long. Trimming cost V 3 bases and J 11 bases, with 8 bases left between them. Written as DNA, the CDR3 is TGTGCCAGCAGTTTTTTGGGGAAGCAGTTCTTC. Translation: CASSFLGKQFF.

The chain links TRBV19 to TRBJ1-2; D unresolved. The ends were cut back, 4 bases at V and 0 bases at J, with 15 bases in the middle. Germline-derived CDR1 and CDR2 are LNHDA and SQIVND (reference sequence). The CDR3 is 16 amino acids. CDR3 protein: CASSREVHPANYGYTF. The CDR3 DNA is TGTGCCAGTAGTAGGGAGGTACACCCAGCTAACTATGGCTACACCTTC.

There are a few counts of this clone. The chain employs TRBV5-1 and TRBJ1-5, with D possibly TRBD1 on 6 matching bases. There are 16 residues in the CDR3. The V end lost 0 bases, the J end lost 4 bases, and 14 bases lay between the germline ends. Germline V gene data show CDR1 as SGHRS and CDR2 as YFSETQ. The CDR3 DNA reads TGCGCCAGCAGCTTGGGGGTGTTAGGGACAAATCAGCCCCAGCATTTT. Translated: CASSLGVLGTNQPQHF.

The chain combines TRBV12-3 or TRBV12-4 with TRBJ1-2; no clear D. The CDR3 totals 13 residues. V was clipped by 4 bases and J by 0 bases, with 6 bases between them. The CDR3 nucleotides read TGTGCCAGCAGTTCCACTGCTAACTATGGCTACACCTTC. It is translated as CASSSTANYGYTF.

The chain links TRBV9 to TRBJ1-3; D not resolved. V was clipped by 3 bases and J by 2 bases, with 15 bases between them. CDR3 size: 16 residues. CDR1 and CDR2 (germline): SGDLS, YYNGEE. CDR3 region: CASSAELSRTGNTIYF. The CDR3 bases are TGTGCCAGCAGCGCCGAACTATCCAGGACTGGAAACACCATATATTTT.

This clone was seen a handful of times. The rearrangement joins TRBV6-1 to TRBJ2-5; no firm D call. Germline V gene data show CDR1 as MNHNS and CDR2 as SASEGT. There are 12 residues in the CDR3. V was cut by 3 bases and J by 3 bases, with 5 bases left in between. The DNA for the CDR3 is TGTGCCAGCAGTGACAGCAAAGAGACCCAGTACTTC. Translating it yields CASSDSKETQYF.

This chain uses TRBV30 with TRBJ2-1; D gene uncertain. Germline loops: CDR1 GTSNPN, CDR2 SVGIG (reference sequence). The CDR3 loop spans 12 amino acids. Trimming pared 0 bases from V and 5 bases from J, leaving 5 bases between. This chain's CDR3 is CAWSVQNNEQFF. The CDR3 DNA sequence: TGTGCCTGGAGTGTACAGAACAATGAGCAGTTCTTC.

V gene TRBV29-1 combines with J gene TRBJ1-1, with TRBD1 matching over 7 bases. The CDR3 extends over 13 amino acids. Germline loops: CDR1 SQVTM, CDR2 ANQGSEA. J was trimmed by 1 base and V by 8 bases; bases with no gene match: 7. The CDR3 loop reads CSSLTGWNTEAFF. CDR3 in DNA: TGCAGCTCTCTGACAGGGTGGAACACTGAAGCTTTCTTT. Based on the CDR3 plus reference TRBV29-1 and TRBJ1-1, the full variable domain is SAVISQKPSRDICQRGTSLTIQCQVDSQVTMMFWYRQQPGQSLTLIATANQGSEATYESGFVIDKFPISRPNLTFSTLTVSNMSPEDSSIYLCSSLTGWNTEAFFGQGTRLTVV.

This rearrangement joins TRBV7-8 to TRBJ2-7; D is unresolved. CDR3 length: 10 amino acids. CDR1 is SGHVS, CDR2 FQNEAQ, per germline. V dropped 8 bases and J dropped 2 bases, with 4 bases sitting between them. In DNA form, the CDR3 reads TGTGCCAGCGGGGCCTACGAGCAGTACTTC. Protein product: CASGAYEQYF.

This rearrangement joins TRBV7-2 to TRBJ2-3; TRBD1 matches 9 bases. This CDR3 has 16 amino acids. J lost 1 base, V lost 5 bases, and 7 bases had no gene match. Germline V lookup: CDR1 SGHTA, CDR2 FQGNSA. This CDR3 is CASSPAWDRGTDTQYF. For the CDR3, the DNA is TGTGCCAGCAGCCCTGCTTGGGACAGGGGCACAGATACGCAGTATTTT.

The chain has TRBV19 and TRBJ1-6; 8 bases agree with TRBD1. The germline V gene encodes CDR1 LNHDA and CDR2 SQIVND (reference sequence). This CDR3 region has 15 residues. With V trimmed by 5 bases and J by 7 bases, 7 bases remained unmatched. CDR3 protein: CASSAQGAANSPLHF. The CDR3 DNA follows: TGTGCCAGTAGTGCGCAGGGGGCAGCGAATTCACCCCTCCACTTT.

The rearrangement joins TRBV6-2 or TRBV6-3 to TRBJ2-7; no definite D call. Trimming took off 2 bases at V and 5 bases at J, with 1 base between the two ends. This CDR3 region has 10 residues. Germline lookup yields CDR1 MNHEY and CDR2 SVGEGT. The chain's CDR3 is CASSYHEQYF. The DNA for the CDR3 is TGTGCCAGCAGTTACCACGAGCAGTACTTC.

This rearrangement joins TRBV27 to TRBJ1-5; 9 positions agree with TRBD1. This CDR3 has 14 residues. J was trimmed by 6 bases and V by 5 bases; bases with no gene match: 5. Germline loops: CDR1 MNHEY, CDR2 SMNVEV (reference sequence). CDR3 nucleotides: TGTGCCAGCAGTGATACAGGGGGCACTCAGCCCCAGCATTTT. Its translation is CASSDTGGTQPQHF.

The chain couples TRBV19 to TRBJ1-1; D unresolved. The ends were cut back, 5 bases at V and 4 bases at J, with 14 bases in the middle. This CDR3 is 14 amino acids long. Germline V CDR1 and CDR2: LNHDA, SQIVND (reference sequence). The CDR3 bases are TGTGCCAGTAGTCCCCGGTCGCCGACCACTGAAGCTTTCTTT. It encodes CASSPRSPTTEAFF.

This clone occurred once. The chain carries TRBV2 and TRBJ1-1; tentatively, D is TRBD1 (5 bases). The CDR3 has 15 residues. Germline lookup yields CDR1 SNHLY and CDR2 FYNNEI. The germline V and J ends were trimmed by 6 bases and 1 base, with 15 bases remaining between them. The CDR3 sequence is CASRTEGTPNTEAFF. The CDR3 DNA reads as TGTGCCAGCAGAACAGAGGGGACCCCGAACACTGAAGCTTTCTTT.

The chain has TRBV5-1 and TRBJ2-1; either TRBD1 or TRBD2 may fit D (5 bases each). The CDR3 is made up of 14 amino acids. Per germline, CDR1 SGHRS and CDR2 YFSETQ. Between the trimmed V and J ends, which lost 0 bases and 7 bases, there was a span of 11 bases. The DNA of the CDR3 is TGCGCCAGCAGCTTGGTGGGGCCGGGGAATGAGCAGTTCTTC. Translation: CASSLVGPGNEQFF.

This chain connects TRBV3-1 (or the pseudogene TRBV3-2) to TRBJ1-1; 7 nucleotides agree with TRBD1. CDR1 and CDR2 from the germline V gene are LGHDT and YNNKEL (reference sequence). CDR3 length: 17 residues. V gave up 4 bases and J gave up 1 base; unmatched junction bases: 12. The CDR3 loop reads CASSLQYGQGENTEAFF. CDR3 in DNA: TGTGCCAGCAGCCTGCAATACGGCCAGGGGGAGAACACTGAAGCTTTCTTT.

This chain uses TRBV13 with TRBJ2-5, with a weak D call TRBD1 (6 bases). The CDR3 totals 17 residues. Deletions cut 1 base from V and 1 base from J, with 16 bases between. Germline CDR1 is PRHDT and CDR2 is FYEKMQ (reference sequence). CDR3 nucleotides: TGTGCCAGCAGCTTAGTGCAGGGCAGGGGATTCCAAGAGACCCAGTACTTC. This encodes CASSLVQGRGFQETQYF.

The chain combines TRBV25-1 with TRBJ2-7; D is ambiguous. The CDR3 is 13 amino acids. V lost 0 bases and J lost 6, with 9 bases in between. Germline V CDR1 and CDR2: MGHDK, SYGVNS. CDR3 amino acids: CASSEYTGGEQYF. Here the CDR3 DNA reads TGTGCCAGCAGTGAATATACGGGCGGCGAGCAGTACTTC.

The chain has TRBV6-5 and TRBJ2-7, with D unresolved. Trimming cost V 6 bases and J 2 bases, with 11 bases left between them. Germline-derived CDR1 and CDR2 are MNHEY and SVGAGI. This CDR3 comprises 13 residues. Here the CDR3 DNA reads TGTGCCAGCAGGGGCAATACTGCCTACGAGCAGTACTTC. This translates into CASRGNTAYEQYF.

This chain joins TRBV25-1 and TRBJ2-6; D remains ambiguous. Germline CDR1 is MGHDK and CDR2 is SYGVNS. The germline V and J ends were trimmed by 4 bases and 2 bases, with 9 bases remaining between them. The CDR3 contains 15 residues. The CDR3 region has the DNA TGTGCCAGCAGTGCGGTACATCCTGGGGCCAACGTCCTGACTTTC. The encoded protein is CASSAVHPGANVLTF.

The chain recombines TRBV3-1 (or the pseudogene TRBV3-2) with TRBJ2-2; D is possibly TRBD1 or TRBD2 (5 bases each). Germline V gene data show CDR1 as LGHDT and CDR2 as YNNKEL (reference sequence). Trimming removed 4 bases from V and 4 bases from J, with 10 bases in between. This CDR3 spans 14 amino acids. The CDR3 sequence is CASSPEGFTGELFF. DNA of the CDR3: TGTGCCAGCAGCCCAGAGGGGTTCACCGGGGAGCTGTTTTTT.